What follows are 10 T cell receptor beta chains derived from one specimen sequenced in a study of regulatory T cells in long-lasting Graves disease. Documented time point: newly diagnosed GD, antithyroid drugs for less than 3 months. The TCR library was made from RNA that had been extracted from PBMCs in TRIzol. Building the TCR beta libraries relied on iRepertoire HTBI primers, and CDR3 regions underwent Arm-PCR. TCRdb re-called the multiplex PCR reads through MiXCR, storing one row per CDR3 protein. The table has 450,000 to 500,000 distinct CDR3 sequences, 15% to 20% seen once. The data also belong to a second study, concerning T cells in Graves' hyperthyroidism and ophthalmopathy.

Specimen: peripheral blood mononuclear cells (PBMCs), collected at new diagnosis, from a patient treated with antithyroid drugs. The receptors were gathered from a man between 40 and 49 years old with Graves disease.

This clonotype came up many times. V gene TRBV28 combines with J gene TRBJ1-5; D gene unclear. Per germline, CDR1 MDHEN and CDR2 SYDVKM. The CDR3 runs to 14 residues. The V and J ends lost 2 bases and 6 bases respectively, with 11 bases between them. CDR3 amino acids: CASSLTPLGQPQHF. DNA of the CDR3: TGTGCCAGCAGTTTAACTCCATTGGGTCAGCCCCAGCATTTT.

V and J are TRBV20-1 and TRBJ2-3; TRBD2 aligns across 8 bases. CDR1 DFQATT and CDR2 SNEGSKA come from the germline V gene (reference sequence). Trimming removed 0 bases from V and 4 bases from J; junction bases left unmatched: 6. The CDR3 has 15 residues. CDR3 bases: TGCAGTGCTAGAGATCCAAGCGGGAGCCCAGATACGCAGTATTTT. It codes for CSARDPSGSPDTQYF.

The table lists this clonotype with many counts. V is TRBV28 and J is TRBJ2-5; D may be TRBD2 (6 bases). The CDR3 is 14 residues long. V was pared by 1 base and J by 3 bases, with 9 bases between. Germline CDR1 reads MDHEN; CDR2 reads SYDVKM. For the CDR3, the DNA is TGTGCCAGCAGTTTATTTGGAGGGAAAGAGACCCAGTACTTC. This codes for CASSLFGGKETQYF.

For this clonotype: A read error may be the cause here, since a much bigger clone is one base away. The V call is TRBV20-1, the J call TRBJ2-5, with 10 bases matching TRBD2. Trimming took 5 bases from V and 11 from J; bases not matched to a gene: 14. Germline CDR1 and CDR2: DFQATT and SNEGSKA (reference sequence). This CDR3 spans 14 amino acids. The CDR3 bases are TGCAGTGCTTCGGGACTAGCGACTTACAATGAGCAGTACTTC. Protein product: CSASGLATYNEQYF.

This clonotype has at least ten counts. This chain links TRBV12-3 or TRBV12-4 with TRBJ2-7; the match to TRBD2 covers 11 bases. V lost 11 bases to trimming and J lost 3 bases; unmatched junction nucleotides: 12. The CDR3 sequence is 15 residues long. CDR3 coding DNA: TGTGCCGGGAACTTTAGCGGGAGGGTAGTCTACGAGCAGTACTTC. Encoded protein: CAGNFSGRVVYEQYF.

In this sample, this clonotype turned up many times. The rearrangement uses TRBV20-1 and TRBJ2-7; D might be TRBD1 (5 bases). V was pared by 0 bases and J by 0 bases, with 9 bases between. CDR1 and CDR2 from the germline V gene are DFQATT and SNEGSKA (reference sequence). The CDR3 extends over 14 amino acids. DNA of the CDR3: TGCAGTGCTAGAGAAGGACACCACTCCTACGAGCAGTACTTC. It codes for CSAREGHHSYEQYF.

This clonotype has a handful of counts. The chain recombines TRBV19 with TRBJ2-1; weak D call: TRBD2 (6 bases). Germline V lookup: CDR1 LNHDA, CDR2 SQIVND (reference sequence). The CDR3 is 15 residues long. Trimming shortened V by 0 bases and J by 1 base, and 7 bases separated the two germline ends. The CDR3 DNA reads TGTGCCAGTAGTATAGAGCGGGGATCCTACAATGAGCAGTTCTTC. The encoded protein is CASSIERGSYNEQFF.

This clonotype showed up many times. The V and J genes are TRBV20-1 and TRBJ1-1; TRBD1 agrees at 8 bases. V was pared by 0 bases and J by 10 bases, with 10 bases of the junction left unmatched. Germline-derived CDR1 and CDR2 are DFQATT and SNEGSKA (reference sequence). This CDR3 spans 14 amino acids. CDR3 nucleotide sequence: TGCAGTGCTAGAGATCCACAGGGGGGAAGAGGAGCTTTCTTT. It codes for CSARDPQGGRGAFF.

The genes are TRBV6-2 or TRBV6-3 and TRBJ2-2, with 14 bases aligning to TRBD2. The trim removed 5 bases at V and 5 bases at J, leaving 7 bases unmatched. This CDR3 comprises 17 residues. Germline CDR1 and CDR2: MNHEY and SVGEGT. In DNA form, the CDR3 reads TGTGCCAGCAGTCGGCCCCGACTAGCGGGAGGGACCGGGGAGCTGTTTTTT. Amino acids: CASSRPRLAGGTGELFF.

This clonotype was seen many times. V gene TRBV28 combines with J gene TRBJ2-5; D gene uncertain. The V gene lost 3 bases and the J gene lost 5 bases, with 10 bases spanning the gap. The CDR3 spans 13 residues. Per germline, CDR1 MDHEN and CDR2 SYDVKM. CDR3 sequence: CASSFLRVETQYF. As DNA, the CDR3 is TGTGCCAGCAGTTTTTTACGGGTGGAGACCCAGTACTTC.